What follows are 22 T cell receptor beta chains derived from one specimen sequenced in a study of pediatric ulcerative colitis. Using immunoSEQ multiplex PCR, the repertoire was profiled, and TCRdb retains in-frame clones only, with some absent. The data show about 9,500 clones, approximately 88% seen once. The sample comprised blood. The receptors stem from a girl aged 5-17 years with moderate ulcerative colitis.

This chain links TRBV6-5 with TRBJ1-4; 9 bases align to TRBD1. Germline V gene lookup returns CDR1 MNHEY and CDR2 SVGAGI. Trimming cost V 5 bases and J 10 bases; bases outside gene matches: 11. This CDR3 is 15 amino acids long. CDR3 nucleotides: TGTGCCAGCAGTAGCACAGGGGGCGCATTAGGAAAACTGTTTTTT. This translates into CASSSTGGALGKLFF.

This clone occurred a few times. V usage is TRBV6-1 and J usage is TRBJ2-7, with D possibly matching TRBD1 (6 bases). Germline V gene sequence: CDR1 MNHNS, CDR2 SASEGT. The CDR3 covers 14 residues. V lost 9 bases and J 2 bases, leaving 17 bases between the germline ends. CDR3 coding DNA: TGTGCCAGTTCGTTCTTTGACAGGACCTACGAGCAGTACTTC. It translates to CASSFFDRTYEQYF.

In this sample, this clone turned up once. The V and J genes are TRBV5-3 and TRBJ2-7, with 7 positions matching TRBD2. TRBV5-3 belongs to the ORF category, with a function that is uncertain. The CDR3 covers 16 residues. The ends lost 0 bases at V and 4 bases at J; junction bases unmatched: 10. This CDR3 is CARSLGIPGLKYEQYF. CDR3 nucleotide sequence: TGTGCCAGAAGCTTGGGGATACCGGGACTAAAATACGAGCAGTACTTC.

V is TRBV13 and J is TRBJ1-1, with D possibly matching TRBD1 (5 bases). Germline V CDR1 and CDR2: PRHDT, FYEKMQ (reference sequence). Trimming took 5 bases from V and 6 from J, leaving 19 bases between them. This CDR3 has 15 amino acids. This chain's CDR3 is CASSRPAREKSEAFF. The CDR3 region has the DNA TGTGCCAGCAGCAGACCAGCCAGGGAAAAATCTGAAGCTTTCTTT.

The CDR3 spells CASSLPNYEQYF. In DNA, the CDR3 is TGTGCCAGCAGCTTGCCGAACTACGAGCAGTACTTC. This chain links TRBV5-5 with TRBJ2-7; no clear D gene. The germline V gene has CDR1 SGHKS and CDR2 YYEKEE (reference sequence). V was cut by 1 base and J by 3 bases, with 5 bases left in between. The CDR3 covers 12 residues.

The J gene is TRBJ1-2, the V gene TRBV9; 7 bases align to TRBD1. The CDR3 has 14 residues. Per the germline V gene, CDR1 is SGDLS and CDR2 is YYNGEE. V was clipped by 4 bases and J by 3 bases; unmatched bases: 6. This chain's CDR3 is CASSISGQDYGYTF. The CDR3 DNA reads TGTGCCAGCAGCATCTCAGGACAGGACTATGGCTACACCTTC.

This chain connects TRBV11-2 to TRBJ1-4, with 7 bases matching TRBD1. V trimming: 4 bases; J trimming: 7 bases; junction bases outside the gene matches: 9. Germline CDR1 is SGHAT and CDR2 is FQNNGV. The CDR3 sequence is 15 residues long. CDR3 coding DNA: TGTGCCAGCAGCTCGTACAGGGGAGCGGGTGAAAAACTGTTTTTT. This gives the protein CASSSYRGAGEKLFF. The variable domain in full, completed from reference TRBV11-2 and TRBJ1-4, reads EAGVAQSPRYKIIEKRQSVAFWCNPISGHATLYWYQQILGQGPKLLIQFQNNGVVDDSQLPKDRFSAERLKGVDSTLKIQPAKLEDSAVYLCASSSYRGAGEKLFFGSGTQLSVL.

The rearrangement joins TRBV9 to TRBJ2-3; D unresolved. Trimming took 4 bases from V and 4 from J, leaving 10 bases between them. Per germline, CDR1 SGDLS and CDR2 YYNGEE. The CDR3 sequence is 13 residues long. The CDR3 loop is CASSPQVADTQYF. The CDR3 coding sequence is TGTGCCAGCAGCCCCCAGGTCGCAGATACGCAGTATTTT. The variable domain in full, with the rest retrieved from reference TRBV9 and TRBJ2-3, is DSGVTQTPKHLITATGQRVTLRCSPRSGDLSVYWYQQSLDQGLQFLIQYYNGEERAKGNILERFSAQQFPDLHSELNLSSLELGDSALYFCASSPQVADTQYFGPGTRLTVL.

This chain connects TRBV6-4 to TRBJ2-6, with D possibly matching TRBD1 (6 bases). Trimming pared 5 bases from V and 0 bases from J, leaving 8 bases between. CDR1 MRHNA and CDR2 SNTAGT come from the germline V gene. The CDR3 has 15 residues. CDR3 loop: CASSPQGSGANVLTF. Written as DNA, the CDR3 is TGTGCCAGCAGTCCACAGGGCTCTGGGGCCAACGTCCTGACTTTC.

This clone was observed a few times. J is TRBJ2-5 and V is TRBV7-6; a weak D match, TRBD2 (5 bases). This CDR3 comprises 11 residues. V lost 5 bases to trimming and J lost 7 bases, with 8 bases between them. The germline CDR1 and CDR2 sequences are SGHVS and FNYEAQ. The CDR3 reads CASSHEGTQYF. The CDR3 nucleotides are TGTGCCAGCAGCCACGAGGGGACCCAGTACTTC. Supplemented by reference TRBV7-6 and TRBJ2-5, the full variable domain reads GAGVSQSPRYKVTKRGQDVALRCDPISGHVSLYWYRQALGQGPEFLTYFNYEAQQDKSGLPNDRFSAERPEGSISTLTIQRTEQRDSAMYRCASSHEGTQYFGPGTRLLVL.

This chain uses TRBV7-8 with TRBJ2-7; perhaps TRBD2 as D (6 bases). The V gene's germline CDR1 is SGHVS and CDR2 FQNEAQ. The CDR3 consists of 14 residues. The ends were cut back, 4 bases at V and 0 bases at J, with 10 bases in the middle. The CDR3 reads CASSSPTSSYEQYF. CDR3 bases: TGTGCCAGCAGCTCCCCGACTAGCTCCTACGAGCAGTACTTC.

The chain couples TRBV11-2 to TRBJ1-1; D unclear. The CDR3 spans 19 residues. CDR1 is SGHAT and CDR2 is FQNNGV in the germline V gene. V gave up 1 base and J gave up 0 bases, with 21 bases separating them. The CDR3 DNA follows: TGTGCCAGCAGCTTAGTTGAGCCACAATACGGCAACATGAACACTGAAGCTTTCTTT. This encodes CASSLVEPQYGNMNTEAFF.

This clone showed up just once. J is TRBJ2-2 and V is TRBV10-2, with 14 bases lining up with TRBD2. The V segment lost 7 bases and the J segment 6 bases; nucleotides outside the gene matches: 4. The CDR3 runs 15 residues. Germline-derived CDR1 and CDR2 are WSHSY and SAAADI. Here the CDR3 DNA reads TGCGCCAGCATGGGACTAGCGGGAGTCGCCGGGGAGCTGTTTTTT. Encoded protein: CASMGLAGVAGELFF.

The chain combines TRBV2 with TRBJ1-3; 7 nucleotides line up with TRBD1. The germline V gene encodes CDR1 SNHLY and CDR2 FYNNEI. Trimming cost V 5 bases and J 1 base; bases outside gene matches: 5. The CDR3 contains 15 residues. The CDR3 DNA follows: TGTGCCAGCAGTCGGGACAGATTTTCTGGAAACACCATATATTTT. This gives the protein CASSRDRFSGNTIYF.

The genes are TRBV21-1 and TRBJ1-2; the DNA was not used to check the table's D call, TRBD1. TRBV21-1 corresponds to a pseudogene. The CDR3 covers 16 residues. The CDR3 loop is CASSRLDRETNYGYTF. The CDR3 DNA reads as TGTGCCAGCAGCAGGCTAGACAGGGAGACTAACTATGGCTACACCTTC.

The chain recombines TRBV7-9 with TRBJ1-6; D call uncertain. V lost 5 bases and J 10 bases, leaving 15 bases between the germline ends. This CDR3 comprises 14 residues. The germline V gene has CDR1 SEHNR and CDR2 FQNEAQ (reference sequence). CDR3 DNA sequence: TGTGCCAGCAGCCAACAGACATCTGGGTCACCCCTCCACTTT. Translating it yields CASSQQTSGSPLHF.

This clone was detected once. The chain employs TRBV27 and TRBJ2-2; TRBD1 is a possible D gene (6 bases). There are 15 residues in the CDR3. The V gene's germline CDR1 is MNHEY and CDR2 SMNVEV (reference sequence). The V end was cut by 4 bases, the J end by 4 bases, with 13 bases between. The CDR3 protein is CASSYGGLGTGELFF. Written as DNA, the CDR3 is TGTGCCAGCAGTTATGGGGGCTTGGGCACCGGGGAGCTGTTTTTT.

The gene calls are TRBV15 and TRBJ1-5; no firm D call. Trimming cost V 0 bases and J 9 bases, with 9 bases left between them. Germline CDR1 reads LNHNV; CDR2 reads YYDKDF (reference sequence). The CDR3 runs 13 residues. As DNA, the CDR3 is TGTGCCACCAGCAGAGATCCCCTCATGCCCCAGCATTTT. This sequence encodes CATSRDPLMPQHF.

The rearrangement links TRBV4-1 to TRBJ2-5; D is perhaps TRBD2 (6 bases). Trimming removed 1 base from V and 7 bases from J, with 10 bases in between. Germline V gene sequence: CDR1 MGHRA, CDR2 YSYEKL. The CDR3 has 13 residues. The CDR3 DNA follows: TGCGCCAGCAGCCAAGTAGCGGTAGGGACCCAGTACTTC. This sequence encodes CASSQVAVGTQYF.

The chain has TRBV6-5 and TRBJ2-1; 9 bases are shared with TRBD1. Germline CDR1 is MNHEY and CDR2 is SVGAGI. CDR3 length equals 13 residues. The J segment lost 4 bases and the V segment lost 6 bases, leaving 1 base of the junction unmatched. The CDR3 loop reads CASRQGAYNEQFF. In nucleotides, the CDR3 is TGTGCCAGCAGACAGGGGGCATACAATGAGCAGTTCTTC.

V gene TRBV5-1 combines with J gene TRBJ1-4; possibly TRBD1 for D (5 bases). Germline V gives CDR1 SGHRS, CDR2 YFSETQ. CDR3 length: 14 amino acids. V gave up 4 bases and J gave up 7 bases, with 14 bases separating them. The CDR3 DNA reads as TGCGCCAGCAGCCCAACGGGGCAAAGTGAAAAACTGTTTTTT. It yields the protein CASSPTGQSEKLFF.

This chain connects TRBV21-1 to TRBJ1-3. TRBV21-1 is deemed a pseudogene. The CDR3 runs to 16 residues. CDR3 DNA: TGTGCCAGCAGCAAAGCTGGCCAAGCGGGAGGAAACACCATATATTTT. Its translation: CASSKAGQAGGNTIYF.